Presented here are 24 T cell receptor beta chains from one specimen sequenced in a study of Graves' ophthalmopathy and Graves' hyperthyroidism. The authors amplified TCR beta CDR3 regions from RNA transcripts. The authors performed first-round RT-PCR with HTBI primers and then a second-round multiplex PCR. TCRdb reprocessed the multiplex PCR reads via MiXCR and lists one record per CDR3 protein. The sample includes under 350,000 distinct CDR3 sequences, about a sixth seen only once; the top ten take approximately 13%. What was sequenced was peripheral blood. These receptors were taken from an adult man with Graves' ophthalmopathy.

The table lists this clonotype with many counts. The rearrangement links TRBV7-2 to TRBJ2-7, with D unresolved. The V end was cut by 5 bases, the J end by 6 bases, with 8 bases between. This CDR3 region has 11 residues. Germline V gene data show CDR1 as SGHTA and CDR2 as FQGNSA. The CDR3 loop is CASSLLAEQYF. The CDR3 DNA follows: TGTGCCAGCAGCCTACTCGCCGAGCAGTACTTC.

The CDR3 nucleotides read TGTGCCACCAGCCCCACGAGACAGGGGGGAGAGCAGTACTTC. Translation gives CATSPTRQGGEQYF. The J gene is TRBJ2-7, the V gene TRBV15; 9 nucleotides align to TRBD1. The CDR3 runs 14 residues. Germline assignment: CDR1 LNHNV and CDR2 YYDKDF (reference sequence). Trimming at V came to 5 bases and at J to 7 bases, leaving 9 bases not matched to a gene. The full variable domain, completed using reference TRBV15 and TRBJ2-7, is DAMVIQNPRYQVTQFGKPVTLSCSQTLNHNVMYWYQQKSSQAPKLLFHYYDKDFNNEADTPDNFQSRRPNTSFCFLDIRSPGLGDTAMYLCATSPTRQGGEQYFGPGTRLTVT.

In its sample, this clonotype was seen many times. This sequence joins TRBV11-2 and TRBJ1-1, with a tentative D call TRBD1 (5 bases). Trimming shortened V by 4 bases and J by 11 bases, and 20 bases separated the two germline ends. The CDR3 is made up of 14 amino acids. Germline V CDR1 and CDR2: SGHAT, FQNNGV. CDR3 residues: CASSSRGAWLSAFF. The DNA for the CDR3 is TGTGCCAGCAGCTCCCGGGGCGCGTGGCTGAGTGCTTTCTTT.

This clonotype occurred many times. This chain connects TRBV6-1 to TRBJ1-2, with 9 positions matching TRBD1. V lost 6 bases to trimming and J lost 7 bases; unmatched junction nucleotides: 9. Per the germline V gene, CDR1 is MNHNS and CDR2 is SASEGT. This CDR3 is 14 amino acids long. As DNA, the CDR3 is TGTGCCAGCAGAAAAGAACAGGGGGCGGCTGGCTACACCTTC. This gives the protein CASRKEQGAAGYTF.

This clonotype came up many times. The chain uses TRBV27 and TRBJ1-2; possible D gene TRBD1, 6 bases. The CDR3 runs to 14 residues. Deletions cut 3 bases from V and 4 bases from J, with 12 bases between. CDR1 is MNHEY, CDR2 SMNVEV, per germline (reference sequence). CDR3 sequence (DNA): TGTGCCAGCAGTTTCGCAGGGGATTTCTATGGCTACACCTTC. Residues: CASSFAGDFYGYTF.

This clonotype was seen repeatedly, ten times or more. V usage is TRBV28 and J usage is TRBJ2-5; 7 bases fit TRBD2. The germline V gene encodes CDR1 MDHEN and CDR2 SYDVKM. The V segment lost 5 bases and the J segment 1 base; nucleotides outside the gene matches: 7. This CDR3 is built from 15 residues. The CDR3 nucleotides are TGTGCCAGCAGTCGGGGGACTAACTCCCAAGAGACCCAGTACTTC. Protein sequence: CASSRGTNSQETQYF.

This clonotype was recorded at least ten times. V gene TRBV29-1 combines with J gene TRBJ2-7; 11 bases match TRBD1. The CDR3 covers 12 residues. Germline CDR1 reads SQVTM; CDR2 reads ANQGSEA. V gave up 6 bases and J gave up 6 bases; unmatched junction bases: 4. CDR3 nucleotides: TGCAGCGTACGGGACAGGGGGAGCGAGCAGTACTTC. It yields the protein CSVRDRGSEQYF.

This clonotype was found many times. V and J are TRBV5-6 and TRBJ2-1; D gene ambiguous. V was trimmed by 1 base and J by 5 bases, leaving 10 bases between them. The CDR3 totals 14 residues. Germline assignment: CDR1 SGHDT and CDR2 YYEEEE. DNA for the CDR3: TGTGCCAGCAGCTTGCTCCCCCGTAACAATGAGCAGTTCTTC. Amino acid sequence: CASSLLPRNNEQFF.

This clonotype was recorded a few times. This sequence joins TRBV6-2 or TRBV6-3 and TRBJ2-7, with 13 bases fitting TRBD2. V shed 4 bases and J 12 bases; nucleotides not matched to a gene: 9. Germline loops: CDR1 MNHEY, CDR2 SVGEGT. The length of the CDR3 is 14 residues. The CDR3 reads CASSSTSGGAVLYF. CDR3 nucleotide sequence: TGTGCCAGCAGTTCCACTAGCGGGGGGGCCGTTCTGTACTTC.

Here the CDR3 DNA reads TGTGCCAGTAGCCGCGGGGACGGTCCCTACGAGCAGTACTTC. Its translation: CASSRGDGPYEQYF. V usage is TRBV19 and J usage is TRBJ2-7; maybe TRBD2 (6 bases). CDR3 size: 14 residues. V shed 6 bases and J shed 2 bases, with 14 bases lying between them. Germline CDR1 and CDR2: LNHDA and SQIVND (reference sequence).

With respect to this clonotype: A much larger clone differs by one base, so this may be a read error. The chain links TRBV27 to TRBJ1-2, with TRBD1 as a possible D gene (6 bases). The germline CDR1 and CDR2 sequences are MNHEY and SMNVEV (reference sequence). The CDR3 contains 14 residues. V lost 5 bases and J lost 4, with 14 bases in between. The CDR3 loop reads CASSTTGFGYGYTF. In DNA form, the CDR3 reads TGTGCCAGCAGTACCACAGGGTTCGGCTATGGCTACACCTTC.

This clonotype was seen ten or more times. This chain uses TRBV7-8 with TRBJ1-5; TRBD1 might be the D (6 bases). Germline CDR1 is SGHVS and CDR2 is FQNEAQ. The V end lost 8 bases, the J end lost 4 bases, and 18 bases lay between the germline ends. This CDR3 comprises 15 residues. The DNA for the CDR3 is TGTGCCAGCTCCAACTCACAGGGATTGAATCAGCCCCAGCATTTT. As protein: CASSNSQGLNQPQHF. Full variable domain (remainder filled in from reference TRBV7-8 and TRBJ1-5): GAGVSQSPRYKVAKRGQDVALRCDPISGHVSLFWYQQALGQGPEFLTYFQNEAQLDKSGLPSDRFFAERPEGSVSTLKIQRTQQEDSAVYLCASSNSQGLNQPQHFGDGTRLSIL.

The CDR3 DNA reads as TGTGCCAGCAGCCCAATCGGGGCCTGGGTTGACCGAGAGACCCAGTACTTC. Translating gives CASSPIGAWVDRETQYF. This chain connects TRBV13 to TRBJ2-5; possibly TRBD1 or TRBD2 for D (5 bases each). The germline CDR1 and CDR2 sequences are PRHDT and FYEKMQ (reference sequence). This CDR3 comprises 17 residues. V lost 5 bases and J 4 bases, leaving 23 bases between the germline ends. The whole variable domain, filled in from reference TRBV13 and TRBJ2-5, reads AAGVIQSPRHLIKEKRETATLKCYPIPRHDTVYWYQQGPGQDPQFLISFYEKMQSDKGSIPDRFSAQQFSDYHSELNMSSLELGDSALYFCASSPIGAWVDRETQYFGPGTRLLVL.

This clonotype was counted at least ten times. This chain connects TRBV3-1 to TRBJ2-5; D call uncertain. Trimming stripped 5 bases from V and 5 bases from J, with 12 bases between. Per the germline V gene, CDR1 is LGHDT and CDR2 is YNNKEL (reference sequence). CDR3 length: 13 residues. The chain's CDR3 is CASSTRSVETQYF. The CDR3, as DNA: TGTGCCAGCAGCACGCGTTCTGTGGAGACCCAGTACTTC.

Written as DNA, the CDR3 is TGTGCCAGCAGCTTCGGGGGAAGCGCCTACGAGCAGTACTTC. As protein: CASSFGGSAYEQYF. This chain joins TRBV7-9 and TRBJ2-7; a possible D gene is TRBD2 (6 bases). The V and J ends lost 3 bases and 2 bases respectively, with 11 bases between them. Germline loops: CDR1 SEHNR, CDR2 FQNEAQ (reference sequence). This CDR3 contains 14 residues.

In this sample, this clonotype turned up a few times. The chain links TRBV5-1 to TRBJ2-7; D possibly corresponds to TRBD1 (6 bases). Germline CDR1 SGHRS, CDR2 YFSETQ. The V gene lost 2 bases and the J gene lost 2 bases, with 17 bases spanning the gap. CDR3 length equals 16 residues. As DNA, the CDR3 is TGCGCCAGCAGCTTAGTTGGACAGAGTGAGGCCTACGAGCAGTACTTC. Amino acid sequence: CASSLVGQSEAYEQYF.

This clonotype was counted at least ten times. The chain uses TRBV20-1 and TRBJ2-5; tentatively, D is TRBD1 or TRBD2 (6 bases each). Trimming removed 5 bases at V and 5 bases at J, with 21 bases between. The CDR3 length is 15 residues. Per the germline V gene, CDR1 is DFQATT and CDR2 is SNEGSKA (reference sequence). The DNA of the CDR3 is TGCAGTGCTGCAGGGGCGTTGGGTGCGGGGGAGACCCAGTACTTC. It encodes CSAAGALGAGETQYF.

This clonotype has at least ten counts. The chain recombines TRBV20-1 with TRBJ2-5, with 10 bases aligning to TRBD1. The germline V gene encodes CDR1 DFQATT and CDR2 SNEGSKA (reference sequence). The CDR3 has 14 residues. V dropped 2 bases and J dropped 6; count of bases not matched to a gene: 6. CDR3 sequence reads: CSARPVGQGKTQYF. The CDR3 nucleotides are TGCAGTGCTAGACCAGTGGGACAGGGGAAGACCCAGTACTTC.

This clonotype has a count of ten or more. One end of the junction does not line up with germline, which may come from a read error. J is TRBJ2-5 and V is TRBV18, with D uncertain. Germline-derived CDR1 and CDR2 are KGHSH and LQKENI. The CDR3 is made up of 13 amino acids. CDR3 sequence: CASSRQNQEPQYF. In DNA form, the CDR3 reads TGTGCCAGCTCGCGCCAGAATCAAGAGCCCCAGTACTTC.

This clonotype was seen ten or more times. The chain combines TRBV6-4 with TRBJ2-3; possible D gene TRBD2, 5 bases. V lost 5 bases and J 6 bases, leaving 27 bases between the germline ends. This CDR3 spans 18 amino acids. Germline V gene data show CDR1 as MRHNA and CDR2 as SNTAGT. The DNA for the CDR3 is TGTGCCAGCAGTCCCTCCTGGGGTGTTGCGGGCGTCAGGGATACGCAGTATTTT. As protein: CASSPSWGVAGVRDTQYF.

This sequence joins TRBV12-3 or TRBV12-4 and TRBJ2-2, with unresolved D. The V end was cut by 2 bases, the J end by 7 bases, with 11 bases between. The CDR3 covers 14 residues. The CDR3 spells CASSLSEGIGELFF. The CDR3 bases are TGTGCCAGCAGTTTATCGGAAGGGATCGGGGAGCTGTTTTTT.

In its sample, this clonotype was seen many times. The chain is built from TRBV28 and TRBJ1-2; no clear D gene. V was pared by 1 base and J by 8 bases, with 8 bases between. The CDR3 is 12 amino acids. The germline V gene encodes CDR1 MDHEN and CDR2 SYDVKM. The CDR3, as DNA: TGTGCCAGCAGTTTATCCTGGCAGGGCTACACCTTC. Its protein product is CASSLSWQGYTF.

This clonotype was recorded many times. The chain recombines TRBV12-3 or TRBV12-4 with TRBJ1-2; D possibly corresponds to TRBD1 (5 bases). The CDR3 length is 16 residues. The V gene lost 3 bases and the J gene lost 4 bases, with 18 bases spanning the gap. CDR3 residues: CASSFERRDRGYGYTF. CDR3 in DNA: TGTGCCAGCAGTTTTGAGCGTCGGGACCGAGGCTATGGCTACACCTTC.

This clonotype has a count of ten or more. The rearrangement joins TRBV7-9 to TRBJ2-5, with D perhaps being TRBD1 or TRBD2 (5 bases each). This CDR3 is built from 14 residues. With 5 bases removed from V and 6 bases from J, the gap between germline ends came to 16 bases. Germline assignment: CDR1 SEHNR and CDR2 FQNEAQ (reference sequence). The CDR3 nucleotides are TGTGCCAGCAGCCTAACGGGGACGGGTCAGACCCAGTACTTC. Protein: CASSLTGTGQTQYF.